The following is a T cell receptor (beta chain) sequence with its context. Its specificity is unknown. The assay was immunoSEQ multiplex PCR, and TCRdb's table has in-frame clones only and misses some. The table has about 40,000 clones, about 70% seen once. The data belong to a study of vaccination effects on CD4 cells after COVID-19. This CDR3 is 15 amino acids long. Germline-derived CDR1 and CDR2 are MNHEY and SMNVEV (reference sequence). V lost 2 bases to trimming and J lost 2 bases, with 13 bases between them. CD4+ T cells were isolated after nine to ten days of culture. Participants received two doses of either the BNT162b2 or mRNA-1273 vaccine.

The J gene is TRBJ2-7, the V gene TRBV27; D unclear. Specimen: CD4+ T cells from PBMCs cultured without peptide, collected after COVID-19 vaccination. The receptor was derived from a human donor who received a COVID-19 vaccine. CDR3: CASSLKPGDTYEQYF. As DNA, the CDR3 is TGTGCCAGCAGTTTAAAACCGGGCGATACCTACGAGCAGTACTTC.